This TCR beta chain was sequenced in a study of blood T cells in healthy people across ages. Germline lookup yields CDR1 SEHNR and CDR2 FQNEAQ (reference sequence). CDR3 length: 14 residues. General study results and limits: It was held that the diversity estimates obtained from one million T cells were underestimates.

For the second PCR, which ran for 7 to 11 cycles, a sample-barcoded 5' primer and a J-beta primer mix were used. TCRdb redid the calling of the 5' RACE reads with MiXCR, one entry per CDR3 protein. There are approximately 1.5 million distinct CDR3 sequences in the sample; about 31% occur only once, and about 11% lies in the top ten. In the case of this clonotype: As yet, its antigen is unknown. Its ends do not fully match the called genes, so a read error is possible.

V and J are TRBV7-9 and TRBJ1-4; no definite D call. The sequenced sample consisted of blood. The TCR was taken from a woman aged 25-40 years in good health. The chain's CDR3 is CVSSSSWVGEKLFF. The DNA for the CDR3 is TGTGTCAGCAGCTCAAGCTGGGTGGGCGAAAAACTGTTTTTT.